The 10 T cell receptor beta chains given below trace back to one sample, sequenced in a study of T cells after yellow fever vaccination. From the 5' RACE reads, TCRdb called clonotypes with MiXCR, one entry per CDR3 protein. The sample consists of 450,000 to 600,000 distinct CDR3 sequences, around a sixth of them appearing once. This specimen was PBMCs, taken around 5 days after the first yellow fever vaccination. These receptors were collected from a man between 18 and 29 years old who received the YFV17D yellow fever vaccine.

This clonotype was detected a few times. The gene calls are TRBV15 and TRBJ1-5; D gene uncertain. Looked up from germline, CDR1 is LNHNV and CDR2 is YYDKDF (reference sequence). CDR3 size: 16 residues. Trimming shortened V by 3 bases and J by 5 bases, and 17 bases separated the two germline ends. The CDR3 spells CATSSGLWQIYQPQHF. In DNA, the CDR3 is TGTGCCACCAGCAGTGGCCTCTGGCAGATCTATCAGCCCCAGCATTTT.

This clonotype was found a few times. CDR3 sequence (DNA): TGCGCCAGCGGGAAAACAGGGTCCTCCTCCTATGGCTACACCTTC. This sequence encodes CASGKTGSSSYGYTF. The J gene is TRBJ1-2, the V gene TRBV4-1, with a possible D match to TRBD1 (6 bases). The germline V gene encodes CDR1 MGHRA and CDR2 YSYEKL. This CDR3 contains 15 residues. Trimming pared 8 bases from V and 4 bases from J, leaving 20 bases between.

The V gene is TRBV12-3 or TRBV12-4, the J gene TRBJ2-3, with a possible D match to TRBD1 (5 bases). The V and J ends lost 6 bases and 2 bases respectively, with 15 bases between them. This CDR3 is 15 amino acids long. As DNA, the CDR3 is TGTGCCAGCAGCTCTACGCGACAGCCCACAGATACGCAGTATTTT. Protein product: CASSSTRQPTDTQYF.

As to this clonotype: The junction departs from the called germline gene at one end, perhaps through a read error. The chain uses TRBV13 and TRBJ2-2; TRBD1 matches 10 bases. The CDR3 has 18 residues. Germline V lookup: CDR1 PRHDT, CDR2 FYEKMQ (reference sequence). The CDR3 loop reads CAISKTRDRGPGTGELFF. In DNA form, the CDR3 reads TGTGCCATCAGCAAGACCCGGGACAGGGGCCCGGGGACCGGGGAGCTGTTTTTT.

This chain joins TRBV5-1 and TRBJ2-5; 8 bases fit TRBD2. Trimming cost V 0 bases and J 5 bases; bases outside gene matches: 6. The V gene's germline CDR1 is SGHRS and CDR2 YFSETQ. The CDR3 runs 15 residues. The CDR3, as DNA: TGCGCCAGCAGCTTGGGAAGCGGGGGAAGGGAGACCCAGTACTTC. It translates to CASSLGSGGRETQYF.

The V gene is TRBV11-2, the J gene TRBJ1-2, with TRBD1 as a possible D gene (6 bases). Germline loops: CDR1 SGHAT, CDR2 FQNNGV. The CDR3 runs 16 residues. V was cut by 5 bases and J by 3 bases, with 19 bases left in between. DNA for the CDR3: TGTGCCAGCAGCGCCCGGGAGGGCAGGGGTCACTATGGCTACACCTTC. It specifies CASSAREGRGHYGYTF.

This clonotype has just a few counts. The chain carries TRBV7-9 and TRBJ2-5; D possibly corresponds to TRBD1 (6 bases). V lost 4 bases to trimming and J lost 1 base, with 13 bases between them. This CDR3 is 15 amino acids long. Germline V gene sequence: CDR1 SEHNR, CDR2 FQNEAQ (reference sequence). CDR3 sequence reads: CASSSNYRVQETQYF. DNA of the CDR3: TGTGCCAGCAGCTCCAACTACAGGGTCCAAGAGACCCAGTACTTC.

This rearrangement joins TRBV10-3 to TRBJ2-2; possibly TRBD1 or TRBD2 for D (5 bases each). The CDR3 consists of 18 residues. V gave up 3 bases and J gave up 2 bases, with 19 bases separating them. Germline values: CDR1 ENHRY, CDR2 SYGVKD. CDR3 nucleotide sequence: TGTGCCATCAGTGATTACGGGACCCCCACAAAAAACACCGGGGAGCTGTTTTTT. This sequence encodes CAISDYGTPTKNTGELFF.

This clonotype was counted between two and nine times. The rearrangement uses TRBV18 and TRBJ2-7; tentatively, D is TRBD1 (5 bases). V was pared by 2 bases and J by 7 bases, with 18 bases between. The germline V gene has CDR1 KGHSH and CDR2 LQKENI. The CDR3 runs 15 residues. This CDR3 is CASSPNRLDLGEQYV. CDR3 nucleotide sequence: TGTGCCAGCTCACCAAACAGGCTGGACCTGGGGGAGCAGTACGTC.

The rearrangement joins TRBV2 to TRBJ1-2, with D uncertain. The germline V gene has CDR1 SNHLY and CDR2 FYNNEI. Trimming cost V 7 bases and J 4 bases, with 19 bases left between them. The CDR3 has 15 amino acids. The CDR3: CASNIAQLTSYGYTF. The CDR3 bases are TGTGCCAGCAATATAGCACAGTTAACTTCCTATGGCTACACCTTC.